This T cell receptor beta chain is from a study of siplizumab effects on memory and regulatory T cells. V dropped 3 bases and J dropped 3; count of bases not matched to a gene: 8. The CDR3 length is 15 residues. Germline loops: CDR1 MNHEY, CDR2 SMNVEV (reference sequence). Overall study findings and caveats: The suppressive capacity of proliferating Tregs from siplizumab cultures remained unconfirmed.

Comment on this clone: Its target is unknown.

Some clones are missing from TCRdb's copy, which holds only in-frame ones; the method was immunoSEQ multiplex PCR. In the table there are some 100,000 clones, 93% of which are singletons. Input material: CD8+ T cells sorted from blood. The clonotype originates from a human donor in good health. The gene calls are TRBV27 and TRBJ2-7; the match to TRBD1 covers 7 bases. DNA of the CDR3: TGTGCCAGCAGTTTCTCGGGACAGAGCTTCTACGAGCAGTACTTC. Translated, it gives CASSFSGQSFYEQYF.